Below are 8 T cell receptor beta chains sequenced from a single sample in a study of blood T cell repertoires in COVID-19. TCRdb keeps only in-frame clones here, not all; method: immunoSEQ multiplex PCR. The table lists roughly 71,000 clones, 86% of them singletons. The sample comprised peripheral blood. All receptors come from a man aged 25 to 40 with acute or convalescent COVID-19.

V gene TRBV30 combines with J gene TRBJ2-3; 11 bases fit TRBD1. This CDR3 has 19 amino acids. The germline gives CDR1 GTSNPN, CDR2 SVGIG (reference sequence). J gave up 2 bases and V 2 bases, and 15 bases lay outside the gene matches. The CDR3 loop reads CAWSMRTGGRIGYTDTQYF. CDR3 coding DNA: TGTGCCTGGAGTATGAGGACAGGGGGCCGCATCGGCTACACAGATACGCAGTATTTT.

V and J are TRBV4-3 and TRBJ1-2, with 9 bases aligning to TRBD1. This CDR3 region has 15 residues. CDR1 LGHNA and CDR2 YSLEER come from the germline V gene. V lost 2 bases and J lost 6; bases outside the gene matches: 7. This chain's CDR3 is CASSQLYRGLDGYTF. As DNA, the CDR3 is TGCGCCAGCAGCCAACTGTACAGGGGGCTTGATGGCTACACCTTC.

The CDR3 sequence is CASSRLRGSTEAFF. The CDR3 DNA is TGTGCCAGCAGCCGGCTGCGGGGTAGCACTGAAGCTTTCTTT. V is TRBV7-2 and J is TRBJ1-1; D uncertain. The length of the CDR3 is 14 residues. Germline lookup yields CDR1 SGHTA and CDR2 FQGNSA. Between the trimmed V and J ends, which lost 5 bases and 4 bases, there was a span of 14 bases.

This chain connects TRBV7-2 to TRBJ2-1, with 7 bases that match TRBD2. CDR3 length: 15 residues. CDR1 SGHTA and CDR2 FQGNSA come from the germline V gene. The junction had 12 bases not matched to a gene; V was cut back by 1 base and J by 12 bases. In DNA form, the CDR3 reads TGTGCCAGCAGCTTAGGGGGGGGAAGGACCCGGCGGCAGTTCTTC. Translating gives CASSLGGGRTRRQFF.

This clone is a singleton in its sample. This chain connects TRBV3-1 (or the pseudogene TRBV3-2) to TRBJ1-1, with D possibly TRBD1 on 5 matching bases. Germline assignment: CDR1 LGHDT and CDR2 YNNKEL (reference sequence). Trimming cost V 4 bases and J 1 base, with 13 bases left between them. The CDR3 is made up of 15 amino acids. Here the CDR3 reads CASSRSSTGNTEAFF. Here the CDR3 DNA reads TGTGCCAGCAGCCGCAGCTCCACAGGGAACACTGAAGCTTTCTTT.

The V and J genes are TRBV10-3 and TRBJ2-2; TRBD1 is a possible D gene (5 bases). CDR1 and CDR2 (germline): ENHRY, SYGVKD. V was clipped by 4 bases and J by 6 bases, with 9 bases between them. The CDR3 extends over 13 amino acids. The CDR3 here is CAISGDSAGELFF. The CDR3 bases are TGTGCCATCAGTGGCGACAGTGCCGGGGAGCTGTTTTTT.

In its sample, this clone was seen a few times. The rearrangement links TRBV11-2 to TRBJ2-7, with 8 positions matching TRBD2. The CDR3 is made up of 15 amino acids. Germline CDR1 SGHAT, CDR2 FQNNGV. V dropped 5 bases and J dropped 7; count of bases not matched to a gene: 13. Here the CDR3 DNA reads TGTGCCAGCAGCATACGGTCGGGGGGGGGCCTGGAGCAGTACTTC. Its protein product is CASSIRSGGGLEQYF.

The chain joins TRBV12-3 or TRBV12-4 to TRBJ1-5; D may be TRBD1 (5 bases). V was clipped by 8 bases and J by 3 bases, with 11 bases between them. The CDR3 is 13 residues long. Here the CDR3 DNA reads TGTGCCAGCCAGGGCCAGTTCAATCAGCCCCAGCATTTT. Residues: CASQGQFNQPQHF.